Here is one T cell receptor (beta chain) with its context. What antigen it recognizes has not been identified. No clone much larger than this one lies a single base away; base qualities are absent. The sample is drawn from a study of blood T cell repertoires in COVID-19 (dated by TCRdb to between 2020 and 2021). Regarding the research as a whole: Samples covering the acute and convalescent phases of COVID-19 were provided by collaborators in the United States, Italy and Spain. The material from the prospective study consisted of cDNA or gDNA derived from T cells, B-cell-depleted T cells, or PBMCs. Deeply sampled blood TCRbeta repertoires from subjects exposed to, actively infected with, or recovered from COVID-19 were included in the dataset. The repertoires were made available in a free public database intended to serve as a resource for research on the immune response to SARS-CoV-2. Samples were obtained from the ongoing ImmuneRACE study (first 160 participants) and from about 1,300 subjects provided by 6 global collaborators. Nearly every sample came with metadata listing a de-identified subject ID, COVID-19 status, age in years and sex. Where available, HLA class I and class II types were obtained from metadata supplied by the sample provider rather than from assay-based typing. Overall results and qualifications from the work: Clinical and demographic metadata were provided uncurated, with the amount varying by source and participant.

Trimming at the junction amounts to 2 bases on V and 5 bases on J, and the germline ends lie 12 bases apart. The germline V gene yields MNHEY for CDR1 and SVGEGT for CDR2. The CDR3 holds 14 amino acids from the cysteine to the phenylalanine. CDR3 DNA only is kept here, 42 bases in frame from base 1. The immunoSEQ Assay, a bias-controlled multiplex PCR, was used to amplify TCRbeta CDR3 regions from genomic DNA. Per the original workflow: The number of nucleated cells in each sample was estimated from the amplification of reference gene primers within the assay. To quantify the absolute abundance of each unique TCRbeta CDR3 rearrangement, sequence reads were collapsed and filtered. For each sample, productive Simpson clonality was calculated by taking the square root of Simpson's diversity index across productive rearrangements. Entries here come from immuneACCESS through TCRdb and include only in-frame sequences with V and J called. Some clones fail to appear in such tables; in the studies checked, an unresolved V gene covers under half of the shortfall, and the cause of the remainder is unknown. Clone size and the V and J calls come from that table; the DNA yielded D and trimming. This sample is represented by about 88,000 clones; approximately 89% of them were singletons. The ten largest clones add up to around 5% of the sample.

Whole blood was collected in K2EDTA tubes by collaborating institutions according to the institutions' own protocols. Collaborator samples were shipped for TCRbeta analysis as frozen whole blood, isolated PBMCs, or DNA extracted from either sample type. This sequence uses TRBV6-2 or TRBV6-3 and TRBJ2-5, with TRBD2 perhaps the D gene, on 6 matching bases. Sequencing used peripheral blood. The clonotype originates from an elderly woman with active COVID-19. For the CDR3, the sequence is CASSYVHREETQYF. The sequenced DNA: TGTGCCAGCAGTTACGTACACCGGGAGGAGACCCAGTACTTC.